A selection of T cell receptor beta chains follows, all from one sample in a study of blood T cell repertoires in COVID-19. Generated by immunoSEQ multiplex PCR, the TCRdb table keeps only in-frame clones and is missing some. The profile shows some 390,000 clones, more than 85% of them singletons. Specimen: peripheral blood. Receptors were obtained from a human donor in a cohort sampled during active COVID-19. Both conserved end residues are part of each CDR3. A D gene is named only where the DNA matches it firmly. Clone size is shown for a subset of rows, as once, few, many or a class of expanded clone.

clone size | J gene | D gene | V gene | CDR3 protein | CDR3 DNA
- | TRBJ2-7 | TRBD2 | TRBV2 | CASRTRDYNYEQYF | TGTGCCAGCAGAACCCGGGACTACAACTACGAGCAGTACTTC
once | TRBJ1-2 | - | TRBV7-8 | CASSLASKGLYGYTF | TGTGCCAGCAGCTTAGCGTCTAAGGGGCTCTATGGCTACACCTTC
- | TRBJ1-6 | - | TRBV20-1 | CSASPQGKIRSPLHF | TGCAGTGCTAGTCCGCAGGGAAAAATTAGATCACCCCTCCACTTT
- | TRBJ2-1 | TRBD2 | TRBV2 | CASSVTSGAYNEQFF | TGTGCCAGCAGCGTAACTAGCGGTGCCTACAATGAGCAGTTCTTC
- | TRBJ2-3 | TRBD2 | TRBV7-2 | CASSFVAGGLGDTQYF | TGTGCCAGCAGCTTTGTAGCGGGGGGGCTTGGGGATACGCAGTATTTT
- | TRBJ2-7 | TRBD1 | TRBV4-1 | CASSPGTGDGYEQYF | TGCGCCAGCAGCCCAGGGACAGGGGACGGCTACGAGCAGTACTTC
- | TRBJ2-3 | TRBD1 | TRBV6-5 | CAGQGAFSTDTQYF | TGTGCCGGTCAGGGGGCTTTTAGCACAGATACGCAGTATTTT
- | TRBJ1-1 | - | TRBV9 | CASSPKVSGLPEAFF | TGTGCCAGCAGCCCGAAGGTTTCTGGGCTCCCTGAAGCTTTCTTT
- | TRBJ1-2 | - | TRBV7-3 | CASSLSSQGYGYTF | TGTGCCAGCAGCTTATCCTCACAGGGCTATGGCTACACCTTC
once | TRBJ2-2 | TRBD2 | TRBV5-8 | CASSLYGGGAITGELFF | TGTGCCAGCAGCTTGTATGGCGGGGGGGCGATCACCGGGGAGCTGTTTTTT
- | TRBJ1-4 | TRBD1 | TRBV7-9 | CASSQRQGALANEKLFF | TGTGCCAGCAGCCAGAGACAGGGGGCTCTTGCTAATGAAAAACTGTTTTTT
few | TRBJ2-2 | TRBD1 | TRBV7-2 | CASSFPGTATSAGELFF | TGTGCCAGCAGCTTCCCCGGGACAGCAACTTCTGCCGGGGAGCTGTTTTTT
- | TRBJ2-7 | - | TRBV28 | CASSLGQLYEWQYF | TGTGCCAGCAGCCTCGGACAGCTCTACGAGTGGCAGTACTTC
- | TRBJ2-7 | TRBD2 | TRBV7-8 | CASSWGVGLAANEQYF | TGTGCCAGCAGCTGGGGGGTCGGACTAGCCGCAAACGAGCAGTACTTC
once | TRBJ2-1 | TRBD2 | TRBV30 | CAWSERGGQLEQFF | TGTGCCTGGAGTGAGCGGGGGGGCCAACTTGAGCAGTTCTTC
- | TRBJ1-4 | - | TRBV28 | CASSLSGAGPNEKLFF | TGTGCCAGCAGTTTATCAGGGGCAGGACCTAATGAAAAACTGTTTTTT
- | TRBJ1-1 | - | TRBV15 | CATSRGTVNTEAFF | TGTGCCACCAGCAGAGGCACAGTGAACACTGAAGCTTTCTTT
- | TRBJ1-1 | - | TRBV5-1 | CASSWGVLNTEAFF | TGCGCCAGCAGCTGGGGGGTGTTGAACACTGAAGCTTTCTTT
- | TRBJ2-2 | - | TRBV4-1 | CASSQVLLLVAGASGELFF | TGCGCCAGCAGCCAAGTCCTCCTCCTAGTGGCAGGGGCCTCCGGGGAGCTGTTTTTT
- | TRBJ2-2 | - | TRBV9 | CASSPSGGLNTGELFF | TGTGCCAGCAGCCCAAGCGGTGGACTGAACACCGGGGAGCTGTTTTTT
- | TRBJ2-1 | TRBD2 | TRBV10-1 | CASSARTSGSAYNEQFF | TGCGCCAGCAGTGCCCGGACTAGCGGGAGCGCTTACAATGAGCAGTTCTTC
- | TRBJ1-1 | - | TRBV6-1 | CASSEYRDSTEAFF | TGTGCCAGCAGTGAGTACAGGGATTCCACTGAAGCTTTCTTT
once | TRBJ1-4 | TRBD1 | TRBV24-1 | CATSDGGTGGANEKLFF | TGTGCCACCAGTGACGGAGGGACAGGGGGGGCTAATGAAAAACTGTTTTTT
- | TRBJ1-1 | TRBD1 | TRBV18 | CASSPGTGDYDTEAFF | TGTGCCAGCTCACCAGGGACAGGGGACTACGACACTGAAGCTTTCTTT
- | TRBJ1-5 | - | TRBV19 | CASSIGTVNQPQHF | TGTGCCAGTAGTATAGGGACAGTCAATCAGCCCCAGCATTTT
- | TRBJ2-1 | TRBD2 | TRBV2 | CASSLGTSMFLWSEQFF | TGTGCCAGCAGCCTAGGGACTAGTATGTTCCTCTGGAGTGAGCAGTTCTTC
few | TRBJ2-1 | TRBD2 | TRBV19 | CASSILASGRQRHEQFF | TGTGCCAGTAGTATTCTGGCTAGCGGGAGGCAGAGGCATGAGCAGTTCTTC
- | TRBJ1-5 | - | TRBV7-8 | CASSFLPEGDQPQHF | TGTGCCAGCAGCTTCTTACCCGAAGGGGATCAGCCCCAGCATTTT
- | TRBJ2-5 | TRBD1 | TRBV5-4 | CASSLVGPGGAETQYF | TGTGCCAGCAGCTTGGTTGGTCCAGGGGGCGCAGAGACCCAGTACTTC
few | TRBJ1-6 | - | TRBV10-3 | CAISVGRRSSYNSPLHF | TGTGCCATCAGTGTGGGGAGGCGGAGCTCCTATAATTCACCCCTCCACTTT
- | TRBJ1-4 | - | TRBV18 | CASSPRGWGGSSATNEKLFF | TGTGCCAGCTCACCGAGGGGTTGGGGGGGCAGCAGCGCAACTAATGAAAAACTGTTTTTT
- | TRBJ1-4 | - | TRBV7-6 | CASSSVRVANNEKLFF | TGTGCCAGCAGCTCCGTTCGGGTCGCTAATAATGAAAAACTGTTTTTT
- | TRBJ2-1 | - | TRBV13 | CASSLALERNEQFF | TGTGCCAGCAGCTTAGCACTAGAGAGGAATGAGCAGTTCTTC
- | TRBJ1-1 | - | TRBV15 | CATSRGLIRGEAFF | TGTGCCACCAGCAGAGGATTAATTCGGGGTGAAGCTTTCTTT
- | TRBJ2-2 | - | TRBV28 | CASESRDSNTGELFF | TGTGCCAGCGAATCCCGGGACTCGAACACCGGGGAGCTGTTTTTT
- | TRBJ2-2 | TRBD2 | TRBV5-1 | CASSPDAALAGGPTPNTGELFF | TGCGCCAGCAGCCCCGATGCCGCCCTAGCGGGAGGGCCGACACCGAACACCGGGGAGCTGTTTTTT
- | TRBJ2-1 | - | TRBV28 | CASSLPGYNEQFF | TGTGCCAGCAGTTTGCCAGGGTACAATGAGCAGTTCTTC
- | TRBJ2-5 | - | TRBV30 | CAWSTLPQETQYF | TGTGCCTGGAGTACTTTACCACAAGAGACCCAGTACTTC
- | TRBJ2-2 | TRBD1 | TRBV10-3 | CAISRPGQGADTGELFF | TGTGCCATCAGCCGACCGGGACAGGGGGCGGACACCGGGGAGCTGTTTTTT
- | TRBJ2-5 | TRBD2 | TRBV28 | CASSLDPRLAGVEETQYF | TGTGCCAGCAGTCTCGACCCTCGACTAGCGGGAGTTGAAGAGACCCAGTACTTC
- | TRBJ2-5 | TRBD1 | TRBV7-2 | CASSETGTGGQETQYF | TGTGCCAGCAGCGAGACCGGGACAGGGGGCCAAGAGACCCAGTACTTC
- | TRBJ2-7 | TRBD2 | TRBV2 | CASRDLVWPREAGGTYEQYF | TGTGCCAGCAGGGACCTCGTCTGGCCTCGAGAAGCGGGAGGTACTTACGAGCAGTACTTC
- | TRBJ1-1 | - | TRBV6-5 | CASSPGDTEAFF | TGTGCCAGCAGCCCGGGGGACACTGAAGCTTTCTTT
- | TRBJ2-2 | - | TRBV3-1/TRBV3-2 | CASSHGSGHLRDTGELFF | TGTGCCAGCAGCCACGGTAGCGGCCATCTCCGGGACACCGGGGAGCTGTTTTTT
once | TRBJ2-5 | - | TRBV6-2/TRBV6-3 | CASSLGRGRIAQYF | TGTGCCAGCAGCTTGGGGCGGGGTCGGATAGCCCAGTACTTC
few | TRBJ1-2 | - | TRBV7-9 | CASSLARNYGYTF | TGTGCCAGCAGCTTAGCGCGGAACTATGGCTACACCTTC
- | TRBJ2-1 | TRBD2 | TRBV6-6 | CASSPPRRGDYNEQFF | TGTGCCAGCAGCCCACCTCGGCGGGGGGACTACAATGAGCAGTTCTTC
- | TRBJ1-2 | - | TRBV30 | CAWSPINTGSSYTF | TGTGCCTGGAGTCCAATAAACACAGGGTCGAGCTACACCTTC
- | TRBJ2-7 | TRBD1 | TRBV30 | CAWSLDRGPSYEQYF | TGTGCCTGGAGTCTTGACAGGGGGCCCTCCTACGAGCAGTACTTC
- | TRBJ2-3 | TRBD2 | TRBV28 | CASSRWAGVADTQYF | TGTGCCAGCAGCCGCTGGGCGGGAGTTGCAGATACGCAGTATTTT
- | TRBJ1-4 | - | TRBV28 | CASSSNRVREEKLFF | TGTGCCAGCAGTTCCAACAGGGTTCGGGAAGAAAAACTGTTTTTT
few | TRBJ2-7 | TRBD1 | TRBV5-1 | CASSLPGQGYEQYF | TGCGCCAGCAGTTTACCGGGACAGGGGTACGAGCAGTACTTC
- | TRBJ1-4 | - | TRBV6-4 | CASSDSRGTTTNEKLFF | TGTGCCAGCAGTGACTCGAGAGGGACAACAACTAATGAAAAACTGTTTTTT
- | TRBJ2-2 | - | TRBV7-2 | CATGRDRSSALFF | TGTGCCACGGGGCGGGACCGTTCCTCTGCGTTGTTTTTT
- | TRBJ2-7 | TRBD1 | TRBV6-2/TRBV6-3 | CASSYRGLTLYEQYF | TGTGCCAGCAGTTACAGGGGGCTCACTCTCTACGAGCAGTACTTC
- | TRBJ2-5 | - | TRBV5-1 | CASSLELQAQETQYF | TGCGCCAGCAGCTTGGAGTTACAGGCCCAAGAGACCCAGTACTTC